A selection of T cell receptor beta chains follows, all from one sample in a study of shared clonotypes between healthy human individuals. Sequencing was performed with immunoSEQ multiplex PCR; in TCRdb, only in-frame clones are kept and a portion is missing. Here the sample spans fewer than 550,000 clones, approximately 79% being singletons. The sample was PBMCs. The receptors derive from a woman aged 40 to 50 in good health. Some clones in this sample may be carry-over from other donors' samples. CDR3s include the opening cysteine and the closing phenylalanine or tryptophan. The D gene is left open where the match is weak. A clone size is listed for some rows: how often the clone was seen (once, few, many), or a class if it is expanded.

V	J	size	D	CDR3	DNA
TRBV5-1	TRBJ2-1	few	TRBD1	CASSARTGGLYNEQFF	TGCGCCAGCAGCGCGCGGACAGGGGGTTTATACAATGAGCAGTTCTTC
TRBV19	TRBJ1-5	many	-	CASNLRGNQPQHF	TGTGCCAGTAACCTAAGAGGGAATCAGCCCCAGCATTTT
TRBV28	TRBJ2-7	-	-	CATGSTYEQYF	TGTGCCACCGGCTCGACCTACGAGCAGTACTTC
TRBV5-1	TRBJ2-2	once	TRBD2	CASSQAGGRFIGELFF	TGCGCCAGCAGCCAGGCGGGAGGTCGGTTTATCGGGGAGCTGTTTTTT
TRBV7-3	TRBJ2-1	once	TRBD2	CASSPMTSGLREQFF	TGTGCCAGCAGCCCTATGACTAGCGGCCTCCGTGAGCAGTTCTTC
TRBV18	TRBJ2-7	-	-	CASSPSARAGSYEQYF	TGTGCCAGCTCACCATCGGCACGGGCCGGGTCCTACGAGCAGTACTTC
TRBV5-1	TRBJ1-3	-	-	CASSLVGANSGNTIYF	TGCGCCAGCAGCTTGGTGGGGGCAAACTCTGGAAACACCATATATTTT
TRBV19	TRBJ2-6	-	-	CASSPGGENVLTF	TGTGCCAGTAGTCCAGGGGGGGAGAACGTCCTGACTTTC
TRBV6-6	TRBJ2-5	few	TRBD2	CASSYSGLAGETQYF	TGTGCCAGCAGTTACTCCGGACTAGCGGGAGAGACCCAGTACTTC
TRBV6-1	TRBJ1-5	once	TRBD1	CASSAVIQGGGGNNQPQHF	TGTGCCAGCAGTGCCGTTATACAGGGGGGCGGGGGAAACAATCAGCCCCAGCATTTT
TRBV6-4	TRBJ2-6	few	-	CASSVEVGANVLTF	TGTGCCAGCAGTGTGGAAGTAGGGGCCAACGTCCTGACTTTC
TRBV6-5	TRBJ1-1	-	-	CASSYYGDGEAFF	TGTGCCAGCAGTTATTACGGGGATGGCGAAGCTTTCTTT
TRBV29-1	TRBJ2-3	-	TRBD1	CSVRDSLYPNTDTQYF	TGCAGCGTTCGGGACAGCCTATACCCGAACACAGATACGCAGTATTTT
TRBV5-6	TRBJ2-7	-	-	CASSFFRVGYEQYF	TGTGCCAGCAGCTTTTTCAGGGTTGGGTACGAGCAGTACTTC
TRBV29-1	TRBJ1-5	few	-	CSVEKGGNRNQPQHF	TGCAGCGTTGAAAAAGGGGGTAACCGCAATCAGCCCCAGCATTTT
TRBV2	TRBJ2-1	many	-	CASSEQRRGEQFF	TGTGCCAGCAGTGAGCAGCGGAGAGGCGAGCAGTTCTTC
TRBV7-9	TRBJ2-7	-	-	CASSPYFGGPLDYEQYF	TGTGCCAGCAGCCCGTATTTTGGGGGACCCCTAGATTACGAGCAGTACTTC
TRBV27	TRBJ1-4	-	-	CASSLSPDRRPNEKLFF	TGTGCCAGCAGTTTATCCCCCGACAGGAGACCTAATGAAAAACTGTTTTTT
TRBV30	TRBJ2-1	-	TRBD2	CAWGLGLAGYNEQFF	TGTGCCTGGGGTCTTGGACTAGCGGGATACAATGAGCAGTTCTTC
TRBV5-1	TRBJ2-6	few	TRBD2	CASSLSSGLSSGANVLTF	TGCGCCAGCAGCCTCTCTAGCGGGCTGAGCTCTGGGGCCAACGTCCTGACTTTC
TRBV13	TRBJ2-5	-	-	CASSFWGDEKTQYF	TGTGCCAGCAGCTTTTGGGGTGACGAAAAGACCCAGTACTTC
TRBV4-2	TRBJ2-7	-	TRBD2	CASSQDGLAGGYEQYF	TGTGCCAGCAGCCAAGATGGACTAGCGGGAGGTTACGAGCAGTACTTC
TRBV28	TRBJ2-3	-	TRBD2	CASSLSAGADTQYF	TGTGCCAGCAGTTTGTCAGCGGGAGCAGATACGCAGTATTTT
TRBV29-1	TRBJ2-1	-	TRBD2	CSVILAESSYNEQFF	TGCAGCGTAATACTAGCGGAGAGCTCCTACAATGAGCAGTTCTTC
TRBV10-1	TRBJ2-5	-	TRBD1	CASSEGTAQETQYF	TGCGCCAGCAGTGAGGGGACAGCTCAAGAGACCCAGTACTTC